This T cell receptor (beta chain) was sequenced in a study of T cells in tuberculosis (dated by TCRdb to between 2018 and 2020). As for the study more broadly: To characterize T cells specific for the mycobacterial lipid antigen glucose monomycolate (GMM), the study used CD1B tetramers together with high-throughput TCR immunosequencing. In a South African clinical cohort, IGRA-negative adolescents, IGRA-positive adolescents with latent tuberculosis and adults with active tuberculosis were compared, with 9 to 10 people in each group. PBMC from patients with active tuberculosis were archived either before the start of standard anti-tuberculosis treatment or within 7 days of starting that treatment. Overall study outcomes, separate from this receptor: Compared with IGRA-negative controls, TCR-alpha repertoires from active tuberculosis had smaller mean NN-distances to GMM-specific TCRs, which suggests that these TCRs underwent clonal expansion. Clinical samples were chosen by availability of cryopreserved specimens, and active tuberculosis cases were adults while controls were adolescents. With the diverse GMM-specific repertoire as input, a classifier achieved roughly 87% accuracy (AUROC about 0.93), whereas GEM motif frequencies as input gave 70% accuracy. Shorter CDR3-alpha lengths in active tuberculosis patients partly drove the smaller NN-distances, and the TCR-beta difference was not statistically significant.

The immunoSEQ multiplex PCR assay was used to generate TCR libraries, with TCR-beta and/or TCR-alpha/delta assays applied to each sample. The amplified TCR libraries were sequenced on the Illumina high-throughput platform. Per the authors' processing: Clustering and dimensionality reduction relied on pairwise TCRdist distances among GMM-specific receptors from T cells that were either sorted ex vivo or expanded in vitro. Each clinical repertoire was assigned a mean NN-distance score, defined as the average TCRdist to the nearest 10% of tetramer-positive reference sequences. GEM TCR motif frequency was calculated as the fraction of unique TCRs that matched known GEM sequences in V/J usage and CDR3 length. Active tuberculosis was classified by linear discriminant analysis with leave-one-out cross-validation, implemented in scikit-learn. As stored in TCRdb, this immuneACCESS dataset retains in-frame rearrangements with V and J assigned. A fraction of the clones does not appear; measured against another copy, unresolved V genes explain less than half of the discrepancy, and the remainder lacks a known reason. The V and J calls and clone size are taken from that table; D and trimming were inferred from the DNA. In this sample the table shows approximately 30,000 clones, roughly 85% of which occur a single time. The biggest ten clones account for approximately 5.1% of the sample.

With respect to this clone: Its antigen specificity is not known. Per-base quality was not reported, and no clone a single base away is much larger than it.

The time point label here, explained by the study, means: new active TB diagnosis, blood taken before or within 7 days of starting treatment. The active tuberculosis patients were newly diagnosed, HIV-seronegative South African adults aged 18 years or older. Confirmation of active tuberculosis came from positive sputum smear microscopy and/or a positive M. tuberculosis culture. Immunosequencing was performed on unsorted cryopreserved PBMC and covered some 100,000 T cells per clinical donor on average. The clonotype comes from an adult with tuberculosis. Material: PBMCs, obtained at tuberculosis diagnosis.

The nucleotides are TGTGCCAGCAGCTTAGAGACTAGCCAGTACTTC. Translated, it reads CASSLETSQYF. The chain uses TRBV7-9 and TRBJ2-7; 7 middle bases align to TRBD2. CDR3 length: 11 amino acids, cysteine to phenylalanine. The read is trimmed to its CDR3 DNA, 33 bases read in frame from base 1. The germline V gene (reference sequence) gives CDR1 as SEHNR and CDR2 as FQNEAQ. The germline V end is reduced by 1 base and the J end by 10 bases; junction bases left unmatched: 1. The reference TRBV7-9 and TRBJ2-7 proteins fill in what lies around the CDR3, so the full variable domain reads DTGVSQNPRHKITKRGQNVTFRCDPISEHNRLYWYRQTLGQGPEFLTYFQNEAQLEKSRLLSDRFSAERPKGSFSTLEIQRTEQGDSAMYLCASSLETSQYFGPGTRLTVT.